What follows are 6 T cell receptor beta chains derived from one specimen sequenced in a study of response to subunit inactivated influenza vaccine. Each CDR3 protein gets one entry after TCRdb re-called the RT-PCR reads with MiXCR. The sample comprises about 650,000 distinct CDR3 sequences, approximately 15% of which are singletons, and roughly 11% rests with the top ten. The sequencing used PBMCs from blood, collected about 13 days after vaccination. These receptors came from a man aged 50-59 years who received an inactivated influenza vaccine.

The rearrangement links TRBV20-1 to TRBJ2-3, with D perhaps TRBD1 (5 bases). This CDR3 region has 15 residues. Between the trimmed V and J ends, which lost 7 bases and 0 bases, there was a span of 17 bases. Germline-derived CDR1 and CDR2 are DFQATT and SNEGSKA (reference sequence). This CDR3 is CSVSNRQTSTDTQYF. In nucleotides, the CDR3 is TGCAGTGTTAGTAATAGACAGACTAGCACAGATACGCAGTATTTT.

The V gene is TRBV20-1, the J gene TRBJ1-6; D gene ambiguous. Trimming left V 0 bases short and J 8 bases short, with 14 bases between. The V gene's germline CDR1 is DFQATT and CDR2 SNEGSKA (reference sequence). The length of the CDR3 is 15 residues. The CDR3 bases are TGCAGTGCTAGAGATTCCTCAGGCTGGGATTCACCCCTCCACTTT. Its translation is CSARDSSGWDSPLHF.

This clonotype was found once. This sequence may be a read error, since a much larger clone differs from it by one base. The chain has TRBV5-1 and TRBJ2-7; a weak D match, TRBD1 (6 bases). CDR3 length: 13 residues. The germline CDR1 and CDR2 sequences are SGHRS and YFSETQ. The CDR3 here is CSSSLLGAYEQYF. DNA for the CDR3: TGCTCCAGCAGCCTGCTGGGGGCTTACGAGCAGTACTTC. Variable domain in full (rest from reference TRBV5-1 and TRBJ2-7): KAGVTQTPRYLIKTRGQQVTLSCSPISGHRSVSWYQQTPGQGLQFLFEYFSETQRNKGNFPGRFSGRQFSNSRSEMNVSTLELGDSALYLCSSSLLGAYEQYFGPGTRLTVT.

This clonotype was detected only a few times. CDR3 bases: TGCAGTGCAGAGGCGAAGGACAGGGTCTACGAGCAGTACTTC. As protein: CSAEAKDRVYEQYF. The chain recombines TRBV20-1 with TRBJ2-7; 8 nucleotides agree with TRBD1. The ends lost 6 bases at V and 3 bases at J; junction bases unmatched: 10. The CDR3 totals 14 residues. Germline CDR1 reads DFQATT; CDR2 reads SNEGSKA (reference sequence).

The chain is built from TRBV6-2 or TRBV6-3 and TRBJ2-7; D ambiguous. This CDR3 is built from 13 residues. Germline V CDR1 and CDR2: MNHEY, SVGEGT. V shed 2 bases and J shed 2 bases, with 7 bases lying between them. In nucleotides, the CDR3 is TGTGCCAGCAGTTACGTCAGCCCCTACGAGCAGTACTTC. This translates into CASSYVSPYEQYF.

The chain has TRBV28 and TRBJ2-1; 15 positions match TRBD2. The CDR3 contains 15 residues. Trimming removed 5 bases from V and 10 bases from J; junction bases left unmatched: 6. The germline CDR1 and CDR2 sequences are MDHEN and SYDVKM. CDR3 residues: CASSTGTSGRREQFF. The CDR3 nucleotides are TGTGCCAGCAGTACAGGGACTAGCGGGAGGAGGGAGCAGTTCTTC.